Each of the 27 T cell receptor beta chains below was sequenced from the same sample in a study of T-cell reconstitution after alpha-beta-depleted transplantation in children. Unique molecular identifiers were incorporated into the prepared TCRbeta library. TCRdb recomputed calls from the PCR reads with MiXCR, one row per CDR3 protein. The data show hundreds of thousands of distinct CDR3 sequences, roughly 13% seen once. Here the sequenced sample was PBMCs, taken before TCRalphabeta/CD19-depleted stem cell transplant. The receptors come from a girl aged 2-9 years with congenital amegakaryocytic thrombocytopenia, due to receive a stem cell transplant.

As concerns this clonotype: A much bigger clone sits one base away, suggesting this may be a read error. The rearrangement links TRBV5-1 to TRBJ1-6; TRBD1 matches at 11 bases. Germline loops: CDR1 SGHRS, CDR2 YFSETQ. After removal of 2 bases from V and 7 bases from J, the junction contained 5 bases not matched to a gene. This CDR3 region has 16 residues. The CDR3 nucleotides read TGCGCCAGCAGCTTAGGACAGGGGGCGCGCAATTCACCCCTCCACTTT. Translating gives CASSLGQGARNSPLHF.

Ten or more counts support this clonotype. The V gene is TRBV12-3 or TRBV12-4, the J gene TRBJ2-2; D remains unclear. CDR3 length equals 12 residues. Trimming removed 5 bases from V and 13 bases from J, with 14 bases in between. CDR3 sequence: CASSPMAVPLFF. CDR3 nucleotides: TGTGCCAGCAGTCCCATGGCCGTACCGCTGTTTTTT.

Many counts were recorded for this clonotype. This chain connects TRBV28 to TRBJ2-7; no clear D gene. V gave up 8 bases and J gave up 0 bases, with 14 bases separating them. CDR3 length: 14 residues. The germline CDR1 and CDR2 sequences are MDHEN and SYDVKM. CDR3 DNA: TGTGCCAGCCGTAGGTTATCGGGCTCCTACGAGCAGTACTTC. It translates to CASRRLSGSYEQYF.

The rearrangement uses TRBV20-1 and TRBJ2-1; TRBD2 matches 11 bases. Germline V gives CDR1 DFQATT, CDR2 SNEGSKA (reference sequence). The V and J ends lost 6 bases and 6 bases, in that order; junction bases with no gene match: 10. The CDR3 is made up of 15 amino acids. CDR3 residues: CSASGVAGGGNEQFF. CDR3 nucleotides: TGCAGTGCGAGTGGGGTAGCGGGAGGGGGCAATGAGCAGTTCTTC.

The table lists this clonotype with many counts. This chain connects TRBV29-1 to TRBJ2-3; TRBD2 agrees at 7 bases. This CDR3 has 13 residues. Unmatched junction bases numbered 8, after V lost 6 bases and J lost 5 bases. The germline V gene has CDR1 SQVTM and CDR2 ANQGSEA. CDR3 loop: CSVVAGLLDTQYF. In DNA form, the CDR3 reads TGCAGCGTCGTAGCGGGCTTATTAGATACGCAGTATTTT.

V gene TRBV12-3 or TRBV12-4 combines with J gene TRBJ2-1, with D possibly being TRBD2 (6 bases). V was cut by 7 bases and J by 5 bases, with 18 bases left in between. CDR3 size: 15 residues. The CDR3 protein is CASTKPGGWNNEQFF. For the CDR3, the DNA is TGTGCCAGCACCAAACCCGGGGGTTGGAACAATGAGCAGTTCTTC.

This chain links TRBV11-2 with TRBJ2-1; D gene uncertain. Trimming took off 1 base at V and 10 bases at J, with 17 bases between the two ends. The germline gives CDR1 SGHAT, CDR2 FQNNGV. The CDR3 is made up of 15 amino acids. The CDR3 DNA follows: TGTGCCAGCAGCTTAGGAGCATTTCCTGACTGGGAGCAGTTCTTC. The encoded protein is CASSLGAFPDWEQFF.

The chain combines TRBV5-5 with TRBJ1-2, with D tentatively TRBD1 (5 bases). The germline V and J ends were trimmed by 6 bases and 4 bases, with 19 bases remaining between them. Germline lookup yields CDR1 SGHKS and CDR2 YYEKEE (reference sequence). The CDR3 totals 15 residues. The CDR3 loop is CASNTGAEPSYGYTF. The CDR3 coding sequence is TGTGCCAGCAACACCGGGGCAGAGCCCTCCTATGGCTACACCTTC. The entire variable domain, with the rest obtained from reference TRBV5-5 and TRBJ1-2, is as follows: DAGVTQSPTHLIKTRGQQVTLRCSPISGHKSVSWYQQVLGQGPQFIFQYYEKEERGRGNFPDRFSARQFPNYSSELNVNALLLGDSALYLCASNTGAEPSYGYTFGSGTRLTVV.

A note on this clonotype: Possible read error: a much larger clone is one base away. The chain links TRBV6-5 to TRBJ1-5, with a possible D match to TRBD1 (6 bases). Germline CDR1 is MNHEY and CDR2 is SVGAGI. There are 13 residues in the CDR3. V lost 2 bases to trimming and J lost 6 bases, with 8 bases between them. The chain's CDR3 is CASSYATGQPQHF. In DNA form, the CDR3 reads TGTGCCAGCAGTTACGCGACAGGTCAGCCCCAGCATTTT.

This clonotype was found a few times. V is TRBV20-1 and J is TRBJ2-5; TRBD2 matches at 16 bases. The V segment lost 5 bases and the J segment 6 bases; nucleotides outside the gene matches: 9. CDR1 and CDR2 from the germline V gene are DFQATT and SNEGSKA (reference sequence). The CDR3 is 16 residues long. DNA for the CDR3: TGCAGTGCTTTACCCGGGACTAGCGGGAGGGCTAAGACCCAGTACTTC. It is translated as CSALPGTSGRAKTQYF.

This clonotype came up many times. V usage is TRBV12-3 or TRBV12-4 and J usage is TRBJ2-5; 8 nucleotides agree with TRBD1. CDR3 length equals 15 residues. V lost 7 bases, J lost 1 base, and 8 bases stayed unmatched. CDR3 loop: CASTKSRGPQETQYF. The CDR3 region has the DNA TGTGCCAGCACCAAGAGCAGGGGGCCCCAAGAGACCCAGTACTTC.

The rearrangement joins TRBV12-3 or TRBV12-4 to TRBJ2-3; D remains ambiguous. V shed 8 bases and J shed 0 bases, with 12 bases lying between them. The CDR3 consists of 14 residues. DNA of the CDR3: TGTGCCAGCTCAAGACCTCCTAGCACAGATACGCAGTATTTT. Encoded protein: CASSRPPSTDTQYF.

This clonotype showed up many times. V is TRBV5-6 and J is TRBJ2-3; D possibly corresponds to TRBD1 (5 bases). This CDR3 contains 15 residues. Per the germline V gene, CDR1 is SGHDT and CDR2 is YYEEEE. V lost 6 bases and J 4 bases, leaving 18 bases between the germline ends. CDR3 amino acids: CASNGLDSAPDTQYF. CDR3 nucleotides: TGTGCCAGCAACGGGCTAGACAGCGCACCAGATACGCAGTATTTT.

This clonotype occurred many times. CDR3 amino acids: CASSLAGPLEQFF. The CDR3 bases are TGTGCCAGCAGTTTAGCCGGTCCGTTAGAGCAGTTCTTC. The chain joins TRBV12-3 or TRBV12-4 to TRBJ2-1; unclear D gene. The CDR3 runs to 13 residues. The germline V and J ends were trimmed by 0 bases and 10 bases, with 10 bases remaining between them.

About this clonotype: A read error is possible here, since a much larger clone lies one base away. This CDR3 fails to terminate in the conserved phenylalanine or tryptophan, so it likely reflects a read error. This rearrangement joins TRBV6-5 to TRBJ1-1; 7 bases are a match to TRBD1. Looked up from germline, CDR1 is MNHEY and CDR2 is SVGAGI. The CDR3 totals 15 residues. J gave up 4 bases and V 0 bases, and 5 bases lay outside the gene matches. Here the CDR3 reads CASSYSYRGGTEAFS. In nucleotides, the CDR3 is TGTGCCAGCAGTTACTCTTACAGGGGCGGCACTGAAGCTTTCTCT.

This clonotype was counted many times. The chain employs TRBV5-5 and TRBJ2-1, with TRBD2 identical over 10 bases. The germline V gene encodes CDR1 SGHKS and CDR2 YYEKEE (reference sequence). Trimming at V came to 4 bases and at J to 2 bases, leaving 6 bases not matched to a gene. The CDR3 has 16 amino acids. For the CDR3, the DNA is TGTGCCAGCAGCCCTAGGACTAGCGGTCCCTACAATGAGCAGTTCTTC. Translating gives CASSPRTSGPYNEQFF.

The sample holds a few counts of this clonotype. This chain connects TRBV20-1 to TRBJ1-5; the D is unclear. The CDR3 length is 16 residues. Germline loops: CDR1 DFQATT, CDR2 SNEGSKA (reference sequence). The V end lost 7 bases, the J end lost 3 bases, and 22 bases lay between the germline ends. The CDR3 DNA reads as TGCAGTGTAAGGAGACAAGGGCGGGAGGACAATCAGCCCCAGCATTTT. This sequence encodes CSVRRQGREDNQPQHF.

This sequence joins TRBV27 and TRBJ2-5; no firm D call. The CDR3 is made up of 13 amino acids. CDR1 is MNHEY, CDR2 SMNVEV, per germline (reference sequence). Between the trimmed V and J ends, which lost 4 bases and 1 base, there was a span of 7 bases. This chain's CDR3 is CASSSRCQETQYF. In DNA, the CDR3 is TGTGCCAGCAGTTCCAGGTGCCAAGAGACCCAGTACTTC.

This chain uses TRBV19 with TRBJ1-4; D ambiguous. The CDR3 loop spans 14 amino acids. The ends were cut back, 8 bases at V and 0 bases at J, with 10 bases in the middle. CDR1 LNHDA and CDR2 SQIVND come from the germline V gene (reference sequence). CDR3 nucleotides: TGTGCCAGTCGCCCCGGGACAACTAATGAAAAACTGTTTTTT. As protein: CASRPGTTNEKLFF.

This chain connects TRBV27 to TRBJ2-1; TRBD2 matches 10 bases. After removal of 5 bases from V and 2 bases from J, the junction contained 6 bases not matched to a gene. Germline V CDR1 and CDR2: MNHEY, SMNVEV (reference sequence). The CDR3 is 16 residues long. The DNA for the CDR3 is TGTGCCAGCAGTCCCCTTGGACTAGCGGCCTACAATGAGCAGTTCTTC. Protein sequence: CASSPLGLAAYNEQFF.

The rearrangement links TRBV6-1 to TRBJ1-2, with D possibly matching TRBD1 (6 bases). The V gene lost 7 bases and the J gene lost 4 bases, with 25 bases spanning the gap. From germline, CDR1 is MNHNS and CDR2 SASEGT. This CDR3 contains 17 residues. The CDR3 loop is CASTKYVVGGQGYGYTF. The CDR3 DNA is TGTGCCAGCACCAAATACGTTGTGGGGGGGCAGGGCTATGGCTACACCTTC.

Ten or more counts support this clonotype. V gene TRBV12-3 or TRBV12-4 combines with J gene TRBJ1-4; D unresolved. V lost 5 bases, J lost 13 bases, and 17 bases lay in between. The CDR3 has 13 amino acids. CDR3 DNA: TGTGCCAGCAGTCTTTCAATGGACTGGGCACTGTTTTTT. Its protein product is CASSLSMDWALFF.

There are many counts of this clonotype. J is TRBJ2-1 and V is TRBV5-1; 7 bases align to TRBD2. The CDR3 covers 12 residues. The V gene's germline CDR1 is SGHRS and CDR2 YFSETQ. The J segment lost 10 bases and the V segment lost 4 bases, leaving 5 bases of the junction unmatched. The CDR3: CASSPGGYEQFF. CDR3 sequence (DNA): TGCGCCAGCAGCCCGGGAGGTTACGAGCAGTTCTTC.

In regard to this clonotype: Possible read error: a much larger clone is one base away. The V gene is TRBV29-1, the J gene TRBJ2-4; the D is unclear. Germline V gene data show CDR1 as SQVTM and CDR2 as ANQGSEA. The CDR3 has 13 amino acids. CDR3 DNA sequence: TGCAGCGTTGACGGAGTGTTGGAGAACATTCGGTACTTC. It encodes CSVDGVLENIRYF.

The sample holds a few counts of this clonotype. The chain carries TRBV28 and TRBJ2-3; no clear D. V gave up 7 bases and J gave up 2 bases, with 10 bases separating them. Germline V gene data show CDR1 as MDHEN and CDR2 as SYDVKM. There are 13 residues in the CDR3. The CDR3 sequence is CASISRSTDTQYF. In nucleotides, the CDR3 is TGTGCCAGCATATCCAGGTCCACAGATACGCAGTATTTT.

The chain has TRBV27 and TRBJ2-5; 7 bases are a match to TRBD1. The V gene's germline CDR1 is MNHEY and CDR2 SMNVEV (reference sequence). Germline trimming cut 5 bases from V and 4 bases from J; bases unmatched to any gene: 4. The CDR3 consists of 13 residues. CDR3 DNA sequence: TGTGCCAGCAGTGCCAGGGGGTCAGAGACCCAGTACTTC. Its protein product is CASSARGSETQYF.

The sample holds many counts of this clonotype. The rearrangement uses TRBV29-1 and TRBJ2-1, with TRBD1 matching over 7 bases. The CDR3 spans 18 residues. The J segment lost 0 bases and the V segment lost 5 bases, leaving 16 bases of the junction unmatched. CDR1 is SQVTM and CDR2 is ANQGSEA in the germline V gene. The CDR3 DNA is TGCAGCGTTCTGAATGAGGGGGCCTTTTTAAGCTCCTACAATGAGCAGTTCTTC. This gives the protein CSVLNEGAFLSSYNEQFF.